Below are 22 T cell receptor beta chains sequenced from a single sample in a study of cytomegalovirus exposure and HLA in healthy donors. Primers included in the PCR were 60 Vbeta and 13 Jbeta primers. Sequencing used immunoSEQ multiplex PCR; TCRdb keeps in-frame clones, though not all of them. In the table there are about 120,000 clones, over 75% of which are singletons. Sequencing was carried out using PBMCs. These receptors all stem from a woman aged 18-35 years in good health and CMV-seronegative.

The chain couples TRBV7-9 to TRBJ1-1; 7 bases map to TRBD1. The germline CDR1 and CDR2 sequences are SEHNR and FQNEAQ (reference sequence). Germline trimming cut 4 bases from V and 1 base from J; bases unmatched to any gene: 9. The CDR3 covers 16 residues. The CDR3, as DNA: TGTGCCAGCAGCTCTCCAAGACAGGGAGGGAACACTGAAGCTTTCTTT. As protein: CASSSPRQGGNTEAFF. The full variable domain, rest sourced from reference TRBV7-9 and TRBJ1-1, is DTGVSQNPRHKITKRGQNVTFRCDPISEHNRLYWYRQTLGQGPEFLTYFQNEAQLEKSRLLSDRFSAERPKGSFSTLEIQRTEQGDSAMYLCASSSPRQGGNTEAFFGQGTRLTVV.

This chain joins TRBV19 and TRBJ1-2; 9 nucleotides align to TRBD1. V lost 4 bases and J lost 5; bases outside the gene matches: 2. This CDR3 region has 13 residues. The V gene's germline CDR1 is LNHDA and CDR2 SQIVND (reference sequence). CDR3 nucleotides: TGTGCCAGTAGTAGCGGACAGGGGTATGGCTACACCTTC. The encoded protein is CASSSGQGYGYTF.

The chain uses TRBV5-1 and TRBJ2-2, with a possible D match to TRBD2 (6 bases). The germline CDR1 and CDR2 sequences are SGHRS and YFSETQ. The CDR3 runs to 14 residues. V was cut by 4 bases and J by 4 bases, with 11 bases left in between. In DNA form, the CDR3 reads TGCGCCAGCAGCCCCCGGGACTTCACCGGGGAGCTGTTTTTT. It is translated as CASSPRDFTGELFF.

This clone occurred once. The CDR3 here is CASSILSLLFEQPQHF. CDR3 sequence (DNA): TGTGCCAGTAGTATTCTGTCGCTACTGTTCGAACAGCCCCAGCATTTT. The chain recombines TRBV19 with TRBJ1-5; no firm D call. V lost 3 bases and J lost 7, with 19 bases in between. This CDR3 region has 16 residues. Germline V gives CDR1 LNHDA, CDR2 SQIVND (reference sequence).

The V call is TRBV20-1, the J call TRBJ1-6; D is perhaps TRBD1 (5 bases). The CDR3 contains 11 residues. Per the germline V gene, CDR1 is DFQATT and CDR2 is SNEGSKA (reference sequence). V was clipped by 3 bases and J by 14 bases, with 11 bases between them. Here the CDR3 DNA reads TGCAGTGCTAGTGAGGACATCACCCTCCACTTT. Translating gives CSASEDITLHF.

This clone was recorded a few times. The chain recombines TRBV6-5 with TRBJ1-5; 7 bases agree with TRBD1. The CDR3 is 12 residues long. CDR1 is MNHEY, CDR2 SVGAGI, per germline. Germline trimming cut 3 bases from V and 13 bases from J; bases unmatched to any gene: 6. CDR3 loop: CASSYRGGQQHF. CDR3 nucleotides: TGTGCCAGCAGTTATAGAGGGGGACAGCAGCATTTT.

This chain joins TRBV5-4 and TRBJ2-3, with TRBD2 identical over 16 bases. Germline V lookup: CDR1 SGHNT, CDR2 YYREEE (reference sequence). The CDR3 is 16 amino acids. The ends lost 4 bases at V and 8 bases at J; junction bases unmatched: 7. CDR3 region: CASSPGTSGGAGTQYF. The CDR3 nucleotides are TGTGCCAGCAGCCCCGGGACTAGCGGGGGGGCAGGTACGCAGTATTTT.

This chain joins TRBV2 and TRBJ1-5; 7 positions match TRBD1. J lost 4 bases, V lost 6 bases, and 3 bases had no gene match. The CDR3 length is 13 residues. From germline, CDR1 is SNHLY and CDR2 FYNNEI. The CDR3 DNA reads as TGTGCCAGCAGGGGGACAGTAAATCAGCCCCAGCATTTT. Residues: CASRGTVNQPQHF.

V and J are TRBV2 and TRBJ1-6; 7 bases line up with TRBD1. The trim removed 2 bases at V and 2 bases at J, leaving 0 bases unmatched. The CDR3 length is 15 residues. Germline CDR1 reads SNHLY; CDR2 reads FYNNEI. CDR3 DNA: TGTGCCAGCAGTGAAACAGGGGCCTATAATTCACCCCTCCACTTT. Translation gives CASSETGAYNSPLHF.

This clone was observed a single time. The identical CDR3 is also encoded by other nucleotide sequences in the sample. This chain connects TRBV30 to TRBJ1-1, with D unclear. Trimming removed 0 bases from V and 5 bases from J, with 4 bases in between. Germline V lookup: CDR1 GTSNPN, CDR2 SVGIG (reference sequence). This CDR3 is 11 amino acids long. The CDR3 reads CAWSVSTEAFF. The CDR3 DNA is TGTGCCTGGAGTGTATCGACTGAAGCTTTCTTT.

The rearrangement links TRBV7-9 to TRBJ1-1, with D uncertain. Germline V gives CDR1 SEHNR, CDR2 FQNEAQ (reference sequence). The length of the CDR3 is 11 residues. The V and J ends lost 3 bases and 6 bases respectively, with 5 bases between them. CDR3 DNA sequence: TGTGCCAGCAGCTTTATCTCTGAAGCTTTCTTT. It codes for CASSFISEAFF.

The V and J genes are TRBV7-2 and TRBJ2-3; TRBD2 agrees at 9 bases. CDR3 size: 14 residues. Per the germline V gene, CDR1 is SGHTA and CDR2 is FQGNSA. With 5 bases clipped from V and 5 bases from J, the junction kept 5 bases outside the gene matches. The CDR3 DNA is TGTGCCAGCAGCCTTCAACTAGCGGGAGATACGCAGTATTTT. This translates into CASSLQLAGDTQYF.

This clone was seen a handful of times. The chain employs TRBV27 and TRBJ2-3; 7 nucleotides align to TRBD2. The CDR3 has 13 amino acids. V dropped 8 bases and J dropped 4; count of bases not matched to a gene: 6. The germline CDR1 and CDR2 sequences are MNHEY and SMNVEV (reference sequence). CDR3 DNA: TGTGCCAGCGGCCAAGGGAGGGCAGATACGCAGTATTTT. Translating it yields CASGQGRADTQYF.

The sample holds a few counts of this clone. The chain has TRBV6-4 and TRBJ2-1, with 9 bases fitting TRBD2. The V gene's germline CDR1 is MRHNA and CDR2 SNTAGT. Germline trimming cut 3 bases from V and 8 bases from J; bases unmatched to any gene: 11. The CDR3 is 16 residues long. Here the CDR3 reads CASSDEAGGPIDEQFF. DNA of the CDR3: TGTGCCAGCAGTGATGAAGCGGGGGGCCCGATCGATGAGCAGTTCTTC.

J is TRBJ2-5 and V is TRBV18, with 7 bases identical to TRBD1. The length of the CDR3 is 15 residues. Trimming cost V 1 base and J 5 bases; bases outside gene matches: 7. Germline V gene lookup returns CDR1 KGHSH and CDR2 LQKENI. CDR3 nucleotide sequence: TGTGCCAGCTCACCACAGAGGACAGGCGTGGAGACCCAGTACTTC. It yields the protein CASSPQRTGVETQYF.

J is TRBJ1-6 and V is TRBV30; D is unclear. Trimming removed 0 bases from V and 9 bases from J, with 15 bases in between. Germline V gene lookup returns CDR1 GTSNPN and CDR2 SVGIG (reference sequence). CDR3 length equals 15 residues. This CDR3 reads CAWSVVGRNASPLHF. In DNA form, the CDR3 reads TGTGCCTGGAGTGTAGTAGGCAGGAATGCTTCACCCCTCCACTTT.

The chain has TRBV7-9 and TRBJ2-1, with D tentatively TRBD1 (6 bases). CDR3 length equals 14 residues. CDR1 is SEHNR and CDR2 is FQNEAQ in the germline V gene (reference sequence). V was trimmed by 7 bases and J by 6 bases, leaving 16 bases between them. Written as DNA, the CDR3 is TGTGCCAGCACCCCTAACAGGGTCAGCAATGAGCAGTTCTTC. It encodes CASTPNRVSNEQFF.

The rearrangement joins TRBV18 to TRBJ2-7; 8 bases align to TRBD1. Germline CDR1 reads KGHSH; CDR2 reads LQKENI. The CDR3 runs to 16 residues. The V and J ends lost 3 bases and 7 bases, in that order; junction bases with no gene match: 14. CDR3 DNA sequence: TGTGCCAGCTCACCCAACAACAGACAGGGGCCGGGGGAGCAGTACTTC. It specifies CASSPNNRQGPGEQYF.

This clone was picked up one time. V and J are TRBV2 and TRBJ2-6, with 7 bases identical to TRBD1. J lost 1 base, V lost 4 bases, and 7 bases had no gene match. The CDR3 sequence is 17 residues long. Germline V CDR1 and CDR2: SNHLY, FYNNEI. CDR3 bases: TGTGCCAGCAGTGTTGGGCAGGGGGAATCTGGGGCCAACGTCCTGACTTTC. Its protein is CASSVGQGESGANVLTF.

The chain employs TRBV4-1 and TRBJ2-5; D is ambiguous. The end of the DNA fits TRBJ2-7 better, so the J call may be wrong. This CDR3 region has 14 residues. Germline CDR1 MGHRA, CDR2 YSYEKL. The chain's CDR3 is CASSQVETTYEQYF. The CDR3 bases are TGCGCCAGCAGCCAAGTCGAGACAACATACGAGCAGTACTTC.

This sequence joins TRBV18 and TRBJ2-1; D uncertain. This CDR3 has 16 amino acids. V lost 0 bases and J lost 0, with 9 bases in between. CDR1 is KGHSH and CDR2 is LQKENI in the germline V gene. The CDR3 loop reads CASSPPLSGSYNEQFF. CDR3 nucleotides: TGTGCCAGCTCACCACCGTTATCGGGCTCCTACAATGAGCAGTTCTTC.

The chain combines TRBV9 with TRBJ1-1; possibly TRBD1 for D (5 bases). In germline, CDR1 is SGDLS, CDR2 YYNGEE. The CDR3 loop spans 14 amino acids. V gave up 3 bases and J gave up 0 bases, with 9 bases separating them. The CDR3 coding sequence is TGTGCCAGCAGCGCCCGACAGATGAACACTGAAGCTTTCTTT. It yields the protein CASSARQMNTEAFF. The variable domain in full, with the rest retrieved from reference TRBV9 and TRBJ1-1, is DSGVTQTPKHLITATGQRVTLRCSPRSGDLSVYWYQQSLDQGLQFLIQYYNGEERAKGNILERFSAQQFPDLHSELNLSSLELGDSALYFCASSARQMNTEAFFGQGTRLTVV.